Detailed here is one T cell receptor beta chain. This entry comes from a study of control samples from healthy donors and cancer patients. TCRdb's copy holds only in-frame clones and misses some; the assay was immunoSEQ multiplex PCR. The table has about 85,000 clones, roughly nine tenths seen once. The CDR3 covers 16 residues. Germline values: CDR1 MDHEN, CDR2 SYDVKM. Trimming took 6 bases from V and 3 from J, leaving 20 bases between them. The clonotype was recovered from a woman aged 60-75 years in good health. The sequenced sample consisted of blood. The J gene is TRBJ1-2, the V gene TRBV28, with a weak D call TRBD1 (5 bases). CDR3 DNA: TGTGCCAGCAGCTTACTCGGGACCGCCGTGGACTATGGCTACACCTTC. Amino acid sequence: CASSLLGTAVDYGYTF.